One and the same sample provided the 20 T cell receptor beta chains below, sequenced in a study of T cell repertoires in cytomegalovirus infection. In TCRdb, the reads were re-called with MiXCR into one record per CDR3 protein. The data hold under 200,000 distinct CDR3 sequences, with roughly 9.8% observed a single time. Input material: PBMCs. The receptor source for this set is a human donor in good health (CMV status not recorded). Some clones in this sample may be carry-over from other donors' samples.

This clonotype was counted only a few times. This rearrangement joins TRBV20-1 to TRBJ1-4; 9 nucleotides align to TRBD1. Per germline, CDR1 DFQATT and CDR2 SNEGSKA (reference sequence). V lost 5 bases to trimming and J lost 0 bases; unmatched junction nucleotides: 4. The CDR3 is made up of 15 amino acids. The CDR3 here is CSADRGMATNEKLFF. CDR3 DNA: TGCAGTGCTGACAGGGGGATGGCAACTAATGAAAAACTGTTTTTT.

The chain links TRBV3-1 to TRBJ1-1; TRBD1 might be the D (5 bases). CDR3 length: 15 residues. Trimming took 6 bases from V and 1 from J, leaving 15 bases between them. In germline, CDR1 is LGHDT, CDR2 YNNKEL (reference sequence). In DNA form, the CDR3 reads TGTGCCAGCAGACAGACCGGGACGGAGAACACTGAAGCTTTCTTT. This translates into CASRQTGTENTEAFF.

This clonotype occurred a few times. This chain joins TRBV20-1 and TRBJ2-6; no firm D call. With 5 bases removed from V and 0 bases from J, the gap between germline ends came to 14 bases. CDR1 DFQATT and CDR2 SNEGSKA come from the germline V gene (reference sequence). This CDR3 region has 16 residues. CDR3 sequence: CSAPSHMGSGANVLTF. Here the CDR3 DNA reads TGCAGTGCTCCCTCACACATGGGCTCTGGGGCCAACGTCCTGACTTTC.

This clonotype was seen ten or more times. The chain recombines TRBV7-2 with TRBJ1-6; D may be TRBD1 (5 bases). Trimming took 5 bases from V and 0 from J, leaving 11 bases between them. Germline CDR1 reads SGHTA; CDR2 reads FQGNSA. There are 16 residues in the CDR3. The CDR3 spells CASSHRQSSYNSPLHF. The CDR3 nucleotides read TGTGCCAGCAGCCACAGACAGAGCTCCTATAATTCACCCCTCCACTTT.

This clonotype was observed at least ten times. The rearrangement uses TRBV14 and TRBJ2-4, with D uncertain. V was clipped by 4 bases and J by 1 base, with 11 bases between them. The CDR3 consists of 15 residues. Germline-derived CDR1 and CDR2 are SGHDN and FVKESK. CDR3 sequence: CASSRSGSAKNIQYF. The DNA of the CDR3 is TGTGCCAGCAGCCGATCGGGCAGTGCCAAAAACATTCAGTACTTC.

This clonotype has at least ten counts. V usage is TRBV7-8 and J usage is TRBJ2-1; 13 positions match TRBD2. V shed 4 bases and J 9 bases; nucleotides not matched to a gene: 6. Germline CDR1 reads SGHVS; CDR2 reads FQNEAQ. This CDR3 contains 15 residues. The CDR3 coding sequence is TGTGCCAGCAGCTATGGGACTAGCGGGATCGGTGAGCAGTTCTTC. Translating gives CASSYGTSGIGEQFF. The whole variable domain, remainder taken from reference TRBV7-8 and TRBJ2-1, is GAGVSQSPRYKVAKRGQDVALRCDPISGHVSLFWYQQALGQGPEFLTYFQNEAQLDKSGLPSDRFFAERPEGSVSTLKIQRTQQEDSAVYLCASSYGTSGIGEQFFGPGTRLTVL.

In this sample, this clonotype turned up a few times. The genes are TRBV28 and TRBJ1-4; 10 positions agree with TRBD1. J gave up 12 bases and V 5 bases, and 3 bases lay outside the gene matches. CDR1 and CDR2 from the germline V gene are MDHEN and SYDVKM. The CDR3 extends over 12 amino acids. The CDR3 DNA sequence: TGTGCCAGCAGTGTGGGGACAGGGGAACTGTTTTTT. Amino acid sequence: CASSVGTGELFF.

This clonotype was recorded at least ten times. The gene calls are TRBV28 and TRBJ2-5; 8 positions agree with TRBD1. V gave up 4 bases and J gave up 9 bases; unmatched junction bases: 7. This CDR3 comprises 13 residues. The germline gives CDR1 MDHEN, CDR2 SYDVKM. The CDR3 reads CASSSTTGVAQYF. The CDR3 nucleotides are TGTGCCAGCAGTTCCACGACAGGGGTGGCCCAGTACTTC.

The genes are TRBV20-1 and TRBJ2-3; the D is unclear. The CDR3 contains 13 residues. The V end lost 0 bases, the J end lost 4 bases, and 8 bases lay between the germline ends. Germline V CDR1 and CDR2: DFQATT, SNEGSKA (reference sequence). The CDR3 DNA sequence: TGCAGTGCTAGAGATCTGATGTCAGATACGCAGTATTTT. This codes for CSARDLMSDTQYF.

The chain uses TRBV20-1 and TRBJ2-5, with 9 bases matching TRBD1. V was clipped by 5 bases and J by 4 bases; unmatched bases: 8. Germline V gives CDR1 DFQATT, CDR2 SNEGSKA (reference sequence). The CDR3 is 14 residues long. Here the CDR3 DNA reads TGCAGTGCTGATCAAGGGACAGGGCCAGAGACCCAGTACTTC. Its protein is CSADQGTGPETQYF.

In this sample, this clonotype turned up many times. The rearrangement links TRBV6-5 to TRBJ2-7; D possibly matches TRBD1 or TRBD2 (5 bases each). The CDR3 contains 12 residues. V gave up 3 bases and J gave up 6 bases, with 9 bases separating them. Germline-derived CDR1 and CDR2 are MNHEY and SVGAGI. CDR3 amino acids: CASSYGGGEQYF. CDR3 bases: TGTGCCAGCAGTTATGGGGGTGGCGAGCAGTACTTC.

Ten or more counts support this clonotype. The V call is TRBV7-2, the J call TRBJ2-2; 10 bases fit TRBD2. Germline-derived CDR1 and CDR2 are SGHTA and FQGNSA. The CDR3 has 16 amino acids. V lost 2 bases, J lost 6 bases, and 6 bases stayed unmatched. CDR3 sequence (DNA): TGTGCCAGCAGCTTAACTAGCGGGATCTCAGCCGGGGAGCTGTTTTTT. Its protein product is CASSLTSGISAGELFF.

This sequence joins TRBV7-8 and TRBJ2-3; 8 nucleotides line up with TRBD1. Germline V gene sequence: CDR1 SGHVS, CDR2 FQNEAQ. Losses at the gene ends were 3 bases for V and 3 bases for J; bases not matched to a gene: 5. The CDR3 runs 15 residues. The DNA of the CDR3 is TGTGCCAGCAGCTTGAACAGGGGGTGGACAGATACGCAGTATTTT. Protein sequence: CASSLNRGWTDTQYF.

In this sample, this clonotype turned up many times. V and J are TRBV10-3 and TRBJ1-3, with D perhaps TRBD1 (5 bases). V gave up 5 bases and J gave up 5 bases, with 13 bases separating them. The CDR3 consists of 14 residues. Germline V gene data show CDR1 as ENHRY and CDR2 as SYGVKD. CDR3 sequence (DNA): TGTGCCATCAGTAATGGGACGGGGAGAAACACCATATATTTT. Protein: CAISNGTGRNTIYF.

The CDR3 region is CSVEENRRETQYF. The CDR3 region has the DNA TGCAGCGTTGAAGAAAACCGGAGGGAGACCCAGTACTTC. This chain uses TRBV29-1 with TRBJ2-5; D might be TRBD2 (5 bases). The ends were cut back, 0 bases at V and 5 bases at J, with 10 bases in the middle. The CDR3 is made up of 13 amino acids. CDR1 SQVTM and CDR2 ANQGSEA come from the germline V gene.

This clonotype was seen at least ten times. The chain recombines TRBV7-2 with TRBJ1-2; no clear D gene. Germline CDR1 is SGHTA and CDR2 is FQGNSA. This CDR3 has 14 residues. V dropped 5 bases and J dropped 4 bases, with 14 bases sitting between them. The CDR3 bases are TGTGCCAGCAGCACGCCGAGTCCCGCCTATGGCTACACCTTC. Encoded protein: CASSTPSPAYGYTF.

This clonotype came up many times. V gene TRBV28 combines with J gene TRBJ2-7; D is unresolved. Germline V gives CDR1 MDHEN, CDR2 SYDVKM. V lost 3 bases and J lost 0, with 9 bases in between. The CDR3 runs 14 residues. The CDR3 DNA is TGTGCCAGCAGTTTTCGTGGGATCTCCTACGAGCAGTACTTC. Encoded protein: CASSFRGISYEQYF.

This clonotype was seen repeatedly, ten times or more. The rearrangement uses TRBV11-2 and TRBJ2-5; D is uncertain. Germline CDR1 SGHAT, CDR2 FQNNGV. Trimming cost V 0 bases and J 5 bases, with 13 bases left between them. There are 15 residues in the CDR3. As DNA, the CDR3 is TGTGCCAGCAGCTTAGATCCAGGCAGATGGGAGACCCAGTACTTC. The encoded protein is CASSLDPGRWETQYF.

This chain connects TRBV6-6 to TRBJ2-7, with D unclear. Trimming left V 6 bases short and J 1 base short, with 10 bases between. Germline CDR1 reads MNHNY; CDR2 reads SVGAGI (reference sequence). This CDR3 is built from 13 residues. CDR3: CASSTLQSYEQYF. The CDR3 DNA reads TGTGCCAGCAGCACCCTACAGTCCTACGAGCAGTACTTC.

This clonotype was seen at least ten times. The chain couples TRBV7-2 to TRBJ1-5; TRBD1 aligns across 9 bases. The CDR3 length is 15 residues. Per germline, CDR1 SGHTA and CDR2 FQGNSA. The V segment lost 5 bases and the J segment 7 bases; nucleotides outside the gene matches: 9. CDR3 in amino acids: CASSGRQGGGQPQHF. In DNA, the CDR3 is TGTGCCAGCAGCGGCCGACAGGGGGGGGGCCAGCCCCAGCATTTT.